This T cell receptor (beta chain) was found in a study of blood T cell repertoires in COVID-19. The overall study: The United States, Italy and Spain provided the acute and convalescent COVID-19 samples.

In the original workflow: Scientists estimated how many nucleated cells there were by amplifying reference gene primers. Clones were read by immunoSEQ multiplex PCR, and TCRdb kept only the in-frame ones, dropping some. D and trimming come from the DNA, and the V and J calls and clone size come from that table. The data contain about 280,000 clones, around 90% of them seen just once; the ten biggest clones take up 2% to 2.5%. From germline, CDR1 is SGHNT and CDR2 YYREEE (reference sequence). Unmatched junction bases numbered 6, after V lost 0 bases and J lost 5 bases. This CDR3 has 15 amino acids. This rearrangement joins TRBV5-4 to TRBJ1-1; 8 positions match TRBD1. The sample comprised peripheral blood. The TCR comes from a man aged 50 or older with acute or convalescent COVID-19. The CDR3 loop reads CASSLATGGRTEAFF. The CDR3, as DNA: TGTGCCAGCAGCTTGGCTACAGGGGGGAGGACTGAAGCTTTCTTT. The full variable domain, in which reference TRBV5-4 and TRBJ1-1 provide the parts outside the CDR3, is ETGVTQSPTHLIKTRGQQVTLRCSSQSGHNTVSWYQQALGQGPQFIFQYYREEENGRGNFPPRFSGLQFPNYSSELNVNALELDDSALYLCASSLATGGRTEAFFGQGTRLTVV.